The next 18 T cell receptor beta chains were all read from a single sample in a study of PD-1 blockade in classical Hodgkin lymphoma. TCRdb's copy holds only in-frame clones and misses some; the assay was immunoSEQ multiplex PCR. Of more than 30,000 clones listed, around four fifths are singletons. Time point specified: cycle 4 day 1 (C4D1), after less than 7 weeks of nivolumab. Autologous stem cell transplantation was followed by relapse in every patient, and brentuximab vedotin exposure varied. The input for sequencing was peripheral blood mononuclear cells (PBMCs), taken before the fourth cycle of nivolumab. Receptor source: a human donor with classical Hodgkin lymphoma.

The V call is TRBV7-9, the J call TRBJ2-2, with D possibly matching TRBD1 (5 bases). The germline gives CDR1 SEHNR, CDR2 FQNEAQ (reference sequence). The CDR3 extends over 16 amino acids. The V gene lost 1 base and the J gene lost 2 bases, with 11 bases spanning the gap. CDR3 bases: TGTGCCAGCAGCTTAGGGGTTAGGGGAAACACCGGGGAGCTGTTTTTT. This encodes CASSLGVRGNTGELFF.

In its sample, this clone was seen a few times. A junction end diverges from the germline sequence, so it may reflect a read error. The rearrangement links TRBV4-3 to TRBJ1-2; 7 bases align to TRBD1. Germline CDR1 and CDR2: LGHNA and YSLEER. This CDR3 has 12 amino acids. The CDR3 here is CASSQRGTAASF. The CDR3 DNA is TGCGCCAGCAGCCAAAGGGGGACAGCTGCCTCCTTC.

This chain uses TRBV21-1 with TRBJ1-3; the DNA was not used to check the table's D call, TRBD1. TRBV21-1 is annotated as a pseudogene. The CDR3 loop spans 16 amino acids. CDR3 loop: CASSKDRDSSGNTIYF. The CDR3 region has the DNA TGTGCCAGCAGCAAGGACAGGGACAGCTCTGGAAACACCATATATTTT.

The genes are TRBV4-3 and TRBJ2-3; 12 bases match TRBD2. Germline V gene lookup returns CDR1 LGHNA and CDR2 YSLEER. Losses at the gene ends were 0 bases for V and 5 bases for J; bases not matched to a gene: 6. CDR3 length: 17 residues. The CDR3 nucleotides read TGCGCCAGCAGCCAAGATCCCCCTAGCGGGGGGGTAGATACGCAGTATTTT. Its translation: CASSQDPPSGGVDTQYF.

The V call is TRBV4-3, the J call TRBJ1-6; unclear D gene. This CDR3 has 12 amino acids. The V gene's germline CDR1 is LGHNA and CDR2 YSLEER. Trimming pared 1 base from V and 12 bases from J, leaving 7 bases between. CDR3 amino acids: CASSQGKGPLHF. CDR3 DNA sequence: TGCGCCAGCAGCCAAGGGAAAGGACCCCTCCACTTT.

The rearrangement joins TRBV28 to TRBJ2-6, with a weak D call TRBD2 (6 bases). Per the germline V gene, CDR1 is MDHEN and CDR2 is SYDVKM. V gave up 7 bases and J gave up 0 bases, with 19 bases separating them. This CDR3 has 18 amino acids. This CDR3 reads CASMSPGTFRSGANVLTF. The CDR3 DNA reads as TGTGCCAGCATGAGCCCCGGGACTTTCCGCTCTGGGGCCAACGTCCTGACTTTC.

The V and J genes are TRBV5-1 and TRBJ1-2; 8 bases match TRBD1. V lost 4 bases and J lost 4; bases outside the gene matches: 6. The CDR3 length is 14 residues. Per germline, CDR1 SGHRS and CDR2 YFSETQ. This chain's CDR3 is CASSLPDRAYGYTF. CDR3 coding DNA: TGCGCCAGCAGCCTTCCGGACAGGGCCTATGGCTACACCTTC.

This chain joins TRBV12-5 and TRBJ1-1; 7 nucleotides line up with TRBD1. The CDR3 has 18 amino acids. V lost 0 bases to trimming and J lost 0 bases; unmatched junction nucleotides: 10. Germline V lookup: CDR1 LGHNT, CDR2 FRNRAP. The CDR3 is CASGLVLQGGEMNTEAFF. The CDR3 DNA reads TGTGCTAGTGGTTTGGTCCTTCAGGGGGGCGAAATGAACACTGAAGCTTTCTTT.

This chain connects TRBV5-1 to TRBJ2-5; weak D call: TRBD1 (5 bases). The CDR3 covers 13 residues. Deletions cut 1 base from V and 4 bases from J, with 8 bases between. From germline, CDR1 is SGHRS and CDR2 YFSETQ. The CDR3 here is CASSLQGGETQYF. CDR3 nucleotide sequence: TGCGCCAGCAGCTTGCAGGGTGGAGAGACCCAGTACTTC.

The chain uses TRBV7-9 and TRBJ2-7; D possibly corresponds to TRBD1 (6 bases). Trimming took off 2 bases at V and 3 bases at J, with 8 bases between the two ends. The CDR3 is made up of 13 amino acids. CDR1 and CDR2 from the germline V gene are SEHNR and FQNEAQ (reference sequence). The CDR3 DNA is TGTGCCAGCAGCTTAACAGGGATCTACGAGCAGTACTTC. Residues: CASSLTGIYEQYF.

The sample holds a few counts of this clone. This chain joins TRBV5-1 and TRBJ2-3; D may be TRBD2 (6 bases). Germline CDR1 reads SGHRS; CDR2 reads YFSETQ. Deletions cut 0 bases from V and 0 bases from J, with 11 bases between. This CDR3 has 16 residues. Here the CDR3 DNA reads TGCGCCAGCAGCTTGGAACCTAGCGCCAGCACAGATACGCAGTATTTT. It encodes CASSLEPSASTDTQYF.

The chain recombines TRBV19 with TRBJ1-1; D gene uncertain. Trimming took off 5 bases at V and 2 bases at J, with 9 bases between the two ends. From germline, CDR1 is LNHDA and CDR2 SQIVND (reference sequence). This CDR3 has 13 amino acids. CDR3 nucleotides: TGTGCCAGTAGTTTGGGCCTAAACACTGAAGCTTTCTTT. This sequence encodes CASSLGLNTEAFF.

This chain connects TRBV4-2 to TRBJ1-2; 8 nucleotides align to TRBD1. Germline lookup yields CDR1 LGHNA and CDR2 YNFKEQ. The CDR3 sequence is 15 residues long. V lost 0 bases to trimming and J lost 7 bases; unmatched junction nucleotides: 7. CDR3 region: CASSQDRGRFGGYTF. In DNA form, the CDR3 reads TGTGCCAGCAGCCAAGACAGGGGGCGATTTGGTGGCTACACCTTC.

The V and J genes are TRBV4-3 and TRBJ2-6, with D unresolved. The germline gives CDR1 LGHNA, CDR2 YSLEER. This CDR3 has 17 amino acids. Trimming shortened V by 4 bases and J by 0 bases, and 13 bases separated the two germline ends. CDR3 residues: CASSLTLYTSGANVLTF. The CDR3 nucleotides read TGCGCCAGCAGCCTGACCCTTTACACCTCTGGGGCCAACGTCCTGACTTTC.

The V gene is TRBV7-8, the J gene TRBJ2-3; the D call may be TRBD1 or TRBD2 (5 bases each). The CDR3 contains 17 residues. Per the germline V gene, CDR1 is SGHVS and CDR2 is FQNEAQ. Trimming stripped 4 bases from V and 0 bases from J, with 17 bases between. CDR3 nucleotides: TGTGCCAGCAGCTGGGACGGGAAGCAGCATAGCACAGATACGCAGTATTTT. Translated, it gives CASSWDGKQHSTDTQYF.

The rearrangement links TRBV5-6 to TRBJ1-1, with 7 positions matching TRBD1. CDR3 length: 15 amino acids. The V segment lost 1 base and the J segment 7 bases; nucleotides outside the gene matches: 10. Germline V lookup: CDR1 SGHDT, CDR2 YYEEEE. In nucleotides, the CDR3 is TGTGCCAGCAGCTTGACCGGAACAGGGGAGAGTGAAGCTTTCTTT. It yields the protein CASSLTGTGESEAFF.

V usage is TRBV4-1 and J usage is TRBJ2-2; D gene ambiguous. Germline V gene sequence: CDR1 MGHRA, CDR2 YSYEKL. CDR3 length: 15 amino acids. With 0 bases removed from V and 7 bases from J, the gap between germline ends came to 12 bases. CDR3 coding DNA: TGCGCCAGCAGCCAAGATAATCGGGCGAGCGGGGAGCTGTTTTTT. It codes for CASSQDNRASGELFF.

The genes are TRBV7-2 and TRBJ1-2; D is undetermined. The CDR3 loop spans 16 amino acids. The germline V gene encodes CDR1 SGHTA and CDR2 FQGNSA. Trimming took off 2 bases at V and 1 base at J, with 14 bases between the two ends. CDR3 coding DNA: TGTGCCAGCAGCTTAAATGGCGGCAGGAATAACTATGGCTACACCTTC. It specifies CASSLNGGRNNYGYTF.